This record concerns one T cell receptor beta chain sequence. With 8 bases clipped from V and 5 bases from J, the junction kept 16 bases outside the gene matches. CDR1 SGHNT and CDR2 YYREEE come from the germline V gene (reference sequence). The CDR3 has 17 residues. This entry comes from a study of technical replicates of blood from several donors. Clones were sequenced by immunoSEQ multiplex PCR, and TCRdb holds only the in-frame ones, with some missing. The profile shows fewer than 95,000 clones, around 94% of them singletons. This receptor was obtained from a human donor in good health. The specimen was T cells isolated from PBMCs. V gene TRBV5-4 combines with J gene TRBJ2-1, with TRBD2 identical over 10 bases. The CDR3 sequence is CASQIIGRLAGHNEQFF. Written as DNA, the CDR3 is TGTGCCAGTCAGATAATTGGGAGACTAGCGGGTCACAATGAGCAGTTCTTC.